This T cell receptor (beta chain) was profiled in a study of T cell responses to AZD1222 COVID-19 vaccine. CDR3 size: 15 residues. Germline loops: CDR1 SGHRS, CDR2 YFSETQ. The V end was cut by 1 base, the J end by 1 base, with 11 bases between. Produced via immunoSEQ multiplex PCR; TCRdb's table is partial and in-frame only. The sample includes approximately 68,000 clones, around 86% seen only once; the top ten take more than 20%. The receptor comes from an adult in good health. Sequenced material: peripheral blood, taken on day 0 of AZD1222 vaccination. This rearrangement joins TRBV5-1 to TRBJ1-1; D uncertain. The chain's CDR3 is CASSLNTQQNTEAFF. Here the CDR3 DNA reads TGCGCCAGCAGCTTGAATACACAGCAGAACACTGAAGCTTTCTTT.